The clone carrying this T cell receptor beta chain was recorded only once. Germline V gives CDR1 WNHNN, CDR2 SYGVQD (reference sequence). Trimming removed 7 bases at V and 1 base at J, with 13 bases between. The CDR3 is 14 amino acids. This record comes from a study of blood T cell repertoires in COVID-19. About the study: Specimens from acute and convalescent COVID-19 originated in the United States, Italy and Spain. PBMCs, B-cell-depleted T cells, or T cells provided the cDNA or gDNA that made up the material.

As originally analysed: Estimates of nucleated cell counts were drawn from the amplification of reference gene primers. Produced via immunoSEQ multiplex PCR; TCRdb's table is partial and in-frame only. V, J and clone size are those of that table, while D and trimming were read from the DNA. The sample holds fewer than 250,000 clones; about four fifths are singletons and the top ten take 7% to 10%. Sample: peripheral blood. V is TRBV10-1 and J is TRBJ1-1, with D tentatively TRBD1 (6 bases). The clonotype comes from a woman aged 50 to 60 with acute or convalescent COVID-19. This CDR3 reads CASNPGTKNTEAFF. DNA of the CDR3: TGCGCCAGCAATCCCGGGACAAAGAACACTGAAGCTTTCTTT.